The 27 T cell receptor beta chains below come from one sample, sequenced in a study of Graves' ophthalmopathy and Graves' hyperthyroidism. RNA transcripts were the source from which TCR beta CDR3 regions were amplified. The authors performed first-round RT-PCR with HTBI primers and then a second-round multiplex PCR. Via MiXCR, TCRdb re-called the multiplex PCR reads, giving one row per CDR3 protein. The table lists under 250,000 distinct CDR3 sequences, 25% to 35% of them singletons. Sequences were obtained from peripheral blood. These receptors were taken from a man aged 45-60 years with Graves' ophthalmopathy.

This clonotype was recorded at least ten times. The chain has TRBV24-1 and TRBJ1-1; 8 bases align to TRBD1. With 6 bases clipped from V and 3 bases from J, the junction kept 5 bases outside the gene matches. The germline CDR1 and CDR2 sequences are KGHDR and SFDVKD. The CDR3 is 14 residues long. The CDR3 region is CATSPGGPDTEAFF. The DNA of the CDR3 is TGTGCCACCAGTCCAGGGGGCCCGGACACTGAAGCTTTCTTT.

This clonotype was seen ten or more times. The chain couples TRBV6-2 or TRBV6-3 to TRBJ2-7; maybe TRBD1 (5 bases). Germline V CDR1 and CDR2: MNHEY, SVGEGT. The V and J ends lost 0 bases and 1 base respectively, with 10 bases between them. The CDR3 sequence is 15 residues long. Here the CDR3 DNA reads TGTGCCAGCAGTTACTCAGGACATTTGTCCTACGAGCAGTACTTC. Encoded protein: CASSYSGHLSYEQYF.

The rearrangement joins TRBV28 to TRBJ1-1, with D perhaps TRBD1 (6 bases). Trimming removed 8 bases from V and 5 bases from J, with 15 bases in between. Looked up from germline, CDR1 is MDHEN and CDR2 is SYDVKM. This CDR3 comprises 13 residues. CDR3 nucleotide sequence: TGTGCCAGCCTGGACAGCGGGGCAACTGAAGCTTTCTTT. Its translation is CASLDSGATEAFF. Using reference TRBV28 and TRBJ1-1 for the parts outside the CDR3, the full variable domain is DVKVTQSSRYLVKRTGEKVFLECVQDMDHENMFWYRQDPGLGLRLIYFSYDVKMKEKGDIPEGYSVSREKKERFSLILESASTNQTSMYLCASLDSGATEAFFGQGTRLTVV.

This clonotype was observed at least ten times. The J gene is TRBJ1-6, the V gene TRBV25-1, with unresolved D. V lost 1 base and J 0 bases, leaving 7 bases between the germline ends. Germline V CDR1 and CDR2: MGHDK, SYGVNS. The CDR3 is 16 amino acids. For the CDR3, the DNA is TGTGCCAGCAGTGAATTGGGGAACTCCTATAATTCACCCCTCCACTTT. Its translation is CASSELGNSYNSPLHF.

In its sample, this clonotype was seen many times. The rearrangement uses TRBV15 and TRBJ1-3; D unresolved. There are 12 residues in the CDR3. V was cut by 5 bases and J by 2 bases, with 4 bases left in between. The germline gives CDR1 LNHNV, CDR2 YYDKDF (reference sequence). The CDR3 DNA reads as TGTGCCACCAGCGGAACTGGAAACACCATATATTTT. Protein product: CATSGTGNTIYF.

There are many counts of this clonotype. The chain combines TRBV3-1 with TRBJ1-5, with TRBD1 identical over 8 bases. Per germline, CDR1 LGHDT and CDR2 YNNKEL (reference sequence). V shed 2 bases and J 9 bases; nucleotides not matched to a gene: 9. This CDR3 region has 15 residues. The CDR3 loop is CASSQKTGEGAPQHF. Here the CDR3 DNA reads TGTGCCAGCAGCCAAAAGACAGGGGAAGGGGCGCCCCAGCATTTT.

This clonotype was detected only once. The V call is TRBV12-3 or TRBV12-4, the J call TRBJ2-7; D call uncertain. Trimming shortened V by 4 bases and J by 6 bases, and 10 bases separated the two germline ends. The CDR3 is made up of 12 amino acids. The CDR3 region is CASSSQFGEQYF. CDR3 DNA: TGTGCCAGCAGTTCGCAGTTCGGCGAGCAGTACTTC.

This clonotype was recorded many times. This chain links TRBV6-2 or TRBV6-3 with TRBJ2-7, with D perhaps matching TRBD2 (6 bases). This CDR3 is 21 amino acids long. CDR1 and CDR2 (germline): MNHEY, SVGEGT. Trimming took 2 bases from V and 4 from J, leaving 33 bases between them. CDR3 loop: CASSYPNKGLYSFGDFYEQYF. The CDR3 coding sequence is TGTGCCAGCAGTTACCCGAACAAGGGACTTTATTCCTTCGGGGATTTTTACGAGCAGTACTTC.

This clonotype was seen repeatedly, ten times or more. V gene TRBV6-2 or TRBV6-3 combines with J gene TRBJ2-2, with D possibly TRBD2 on 6 matching bases. The CDR3 consists of 15 residues. The V and J ends lost 5 bases and 1 base respectively, with 11 bases between them. Germline CDR1 reads MNHEY; CDR2 reads SVGEGT. CDR3 protein: CASSPPGGNTGELFF. The CDR3 nucleotides read TGTGCCAGCAGTCCCCCCGGGGGGAACACCGGGGAGCTGTTTTTT.

In this sample, this clonotype turned up many times. The V call is TRBV6-2 or TRBV6-3, the J call TRBJ2-7; TRBD2 agrees at 12 bases. There are 15 residues in the CDR3. In germline, CDR1 is MNHEY, CDR2 SVGEGT. V lost 5 bases to trimming and J lost 0 bases; unmatched junction nucleotides: 2. CDR3 region: CASSTTSGSSYEQYF. CDR3 bases: TGTGCCAGCAGTACGACTAGCGGGAGCTCCTACGAGCAGTACTTC.

The rearrangement links TRBV20-1 to TRBJ2-7, with 7 bases fitting TRBD2. The germline CDR1 and CDR2 sequences are DFQATT and SNEGSKA (reference sequence). Trimming at V came to 6 bases and at J to 4 bases, leaving 3 bases not matched to a gene. This CDR3 has 11 residues. The CDR3 region has the DNA TGCAGTGCCCTTAGCGGGTACGAGCAGTACTTC. Its protein is CSALSGYEQYF.

The chain employs TRBV9 and TRBJ1-1, with D unresolved. The V end was cut by 2 bases, the J end by 1 base, with 6 bases between. In germline, CDR1 is SGDLS, CDR2 YYNGEE. This CDR3 spans 13 amino acids. DNA of the CDR3: TGTGCCAGCAGCGTGGCCAAGAACACTGAAGCTTTCTTT. The encoded protein is CASSVAKNTEAFF.

Ten or more counts support this clonotype. This chain connects TRBV20-1 to TRBJ2-7; 10 bases line up with TRBD2. This CDR3 is 15 amino acids long. Germline loops: CDR1 DFQATT, CDR2 SNEGSKA (reference sequence). The V gene end was trimmed by 0 bases and the J gene end by 10 bases; junction bases not matched to a gene: 12. CDR3: CSARDPTGTSVSQYF. CDR3 coding DNA: TGCAGTGCTAGAGATCCAACCGGGACTAGCGTGTCACAGTACTTC.

At least ten counts were recorded for this clonotype. The CDR3 is CASSLTVSMGGPEAFF. CDR3 DNA sequence: TGTGCCAGCAGTTTAACGGTATCAATGGGAGGACCTGAAGCTTTCTTT. The V call is TRBV27, the J call TRBJ1-1; unclear D gene. CDR1 is MNHEY and CDR2 is SMNVEV in the germline V gene (reference sequence). V shed 2 bases and J shed 6 bases, with 19 bases lying between them. The CDR3 totals 16 residues.

This clonotype was seen many times. The V gene is TRBV5-1, the J gene TRBJ1-1; the match to TRBD1 covers 7 bases. The CDR3 totals 15 residues. Losses at the gene ends were 0 bases for V and 0 bases for J; bases not matched to a gene: 2. Germline V gene data show CDR1 as SGHRS and CDR2 as YFSETQ. CDR3 region: CASSLGQGLNTEAFF. The CDR3 coding sequence is TGCGCCAGCAGCTTGGGACAGGGTTTGAACACTGAAGCTTTCTTT.

There are many counts of this clonotype. The chain is built from TRBV27 and TRBJ2-5, with TRBD2 as a possible D gene (6 bases). There are 18 residues in the CDR3. Germline V lookup: CDR1 MNHEY, CDR2 SMNVEV (reference sequence). V lost 6 bases to trimming and J lost 0 bases, with 23 bases between them. CDR3 amino acids: CASSRYGSGTAHQETQYF. CDR3 DNA sequence: TGTGCCAGCAGCCGTTACGGTAGCGGCACAGCCCACCAAGAGACCCAGTACTTC.

This clonotype has a count of ten or more. This chain uses TRBV12-3 or TRBV12-4 with TRBJ1-2; TRBD1 matches 7 bases. Germline trimming cut 3 bases from V and 1 base from J; bases unmatched to any gene: 5. The CDR3 runs 15 residues. The chain's CDR3 is CASSFSGTVNYGYTF. The CDR3 bases are TGTGCCAGCAGTTTTTCCGGGACAGTTAACTATGGCTACACCTTC.

This clonotype was seen ten or more times. The gene calls are TRBV15 and TRBJ2-4; TRBD1 might be the D (6 bases). Trimming removed 2 bases at V and 0 bases at J, with 17 bases between. Germline V gives CDR1 LNHNV, CDR2 YYDKDF (reference sequence). The CDR3 is made up of 18 amino acids. Here the CDR3 DNA reads TGTGCCACCAGCAGACCTTTAGAGGGGGACCTAGCCAAAAACATTCAGTACTTC. The encoded protein is CATSRPLEGDLAKNIQYF.

This clonotype has ten or more counts. V is TRBV20-1 and J is TRBJ2-7, with D maybe TRBD1 (6 bases). With 1 base removed from V and 5 bases from J, the gap between germline ends came to 27 bases. The germline V gene has CDR1 DFQATT and CDR2 SNEGSKA (reference sequence). This CDR3 has 18 amino acids. CDR3 sequence: CSARGRALQGQRRNEQYF. The CDR3 DNA reads TGCAGTGCTAGAGGTAGGGCGTTACAGGGCCAACGAAGAAACGAGCAGTACTTC.

This clonotype was counted a single time. V usage is TRBV15 and J usage is TRBJ2-2, with 7 bases fitting TRBD2. This CDR3 has 14 amino acids. Unmatched junction bases numbered 4, after V lost 4 bases and J lost 5 bases. CDR1 LNHNV and CDR2 YYDKDF come from the germline V gene (reference sequence). The CDR3, as DNA: TGTGCCACCAGCAAAATTAGCGGGACCGGGGAGCTGTTTTTT. Translating it yields CATSKISGTGELFF.

The CDR3, as DNA: TGTGCCAGTTTGGGGGACACACAGAACACTGAAGCTTTCTTT. It specifies CASLGDTQNTEAFF. The chain recombines TRBV6-2 or TRBV6-3 with TRBJ1-1, with D possibly TRBD1 on 6 matching bases. The ends were cut back, 9 bases at V and 1 base at J, with 15 bases in the middle. The CDR3 length is 14 residues. The germline gives CDR1 MNHEY, CDR2 SVGEGT.

This clonotype has at least ten counts. This chain connects TRBV29-1 to TRBJ2-5, with 10 positions matching TRBD2. Germline V gene sequence: CDR1 SQVTM, CDR2 ANQGSEA. This CDR3 is 12 amino acids long. The V segment lost 6 bases and the J segment 3 bases; nucleotides outside the gene matches: 1. As DNA, the CDR3 is TGCAGCGTAGCGGGAGGGGAAGAGACCCAGTACTTC. Translated: CSVAGGEETQYF.

Many counts were recorded for this clonotype. The V call is TRBV29-1, the J call TRBJ1-2; no reliable D call. The CDR3 runs to 12 residues. Germline CDR1 reads SQVTM; CDR2 reads ANQGSEA. Trimming took 1 base from V and 8 from J, leaving 11 bases between them. The CDR3 protein is CSVEVQVGGYTF. For the CDR3, the DNA is TGCAGCGTTGAAGTCCAGGTCGGCGGCTACACCTTC.

This rearrangement joins TRBV12-3 or TRBV12-4 to TRBJ2-7; 11 nucleotides match TRBD2. Trimming removed 1 base from V and 6 bases from J; junction bases left unmatched: 5. This CDR3 has 15 amino acids. The CDR3 DNA follows: TGTGCCAGCAGTTTAGGTAGCGGGAGGGCAATCGAGCAGTACTTC. Its translation: CASSLGSGRAIEQYF.

Remarks on this clonotype: The junction departs from the called germline gene at one end, perhaps through a read error. The chain combines TRBV6-2 or TRBV6-3 with TRBJ2-7; weak D call: TRBD2 (6 bases). The CDR3 loop spans 17 amino acids. Per the germline V gene, CDR1 is MNHEY and CDR2 is SVGEGT. CDR3 nucleotide sequence: TGTGCCAGCAGTTACTCGACGTCCGGGGGTAACACTTACGAGCAGTGCTTC. Encoded protein: CASSYSTSGGNTYEQCF.

This clonotype was counted ten times or more. The chain is built from TRBV3-1 and TRBJ1-1, with 9 bases aligning to TRBD1. With V trimmed by 4 bases and J by 0 bases, 6 bases remained unmatched. Per the germline V gene, CDR1 is LGHDT and CDR2 is YNNKEL (reference sequence). This CDR3 spans 16 amino acids. Here the CDR3 DNA reads TGTGCCAGCAGCCGAACAGGGGGCGCGATGAACACTGAAGCTTTCTTT. Translating it yields CASSRTGGAMNTEAFF.

This clonotype was observed a handful of times. The rearrangement uses TRBV6-1 and TRBJ1-1; D perhaps matches TRBD1 (5 bases). Trimming pared 6 bases from V and 3 bases from J, leaving 20 bases between. Germline loops: CDR1 MNHNS, CDR2 SASEGT. This CDR3 contains 16 residues. The CDR3 region is CASRPLGPGRDTEAFF. The DNA of the CDR3 is TGTGCCAGCAGACCGTTGGGGCCGGGTAGGGACACTGAAGCTTTCTTT.